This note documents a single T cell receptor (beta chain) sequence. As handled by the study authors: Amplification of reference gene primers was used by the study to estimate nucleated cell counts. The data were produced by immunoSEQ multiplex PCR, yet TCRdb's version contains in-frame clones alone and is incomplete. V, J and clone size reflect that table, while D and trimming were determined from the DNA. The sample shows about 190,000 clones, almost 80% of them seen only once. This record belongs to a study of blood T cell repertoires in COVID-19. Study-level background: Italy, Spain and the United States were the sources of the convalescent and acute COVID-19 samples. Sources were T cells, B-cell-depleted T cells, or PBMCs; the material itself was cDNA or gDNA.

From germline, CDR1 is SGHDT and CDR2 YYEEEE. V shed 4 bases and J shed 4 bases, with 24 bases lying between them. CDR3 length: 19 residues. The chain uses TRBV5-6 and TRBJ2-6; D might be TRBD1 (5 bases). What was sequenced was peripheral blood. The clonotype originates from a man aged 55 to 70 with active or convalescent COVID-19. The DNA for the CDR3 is TGTGCCAGCAGCCCCGGCTTTAGGGGCGCCGACCGGGGGGCCAACGTCCTGACTTTC. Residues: CASSPGFRGADRGANVLTF.